The 9 T cell receptor beta chains below come from one sample, sequenced in a study of shared clonotypes between healthy human individuals. Produced via immunoSEQ multiplex PCR; TCRdb's table is partial and in-frame only. The sample includes hundreds of thousands of clones, approximately 73% of them seen just once. Sequenced: memory CD4+ T cells sorted from blood. Subset described: CD45RA-negative fraction. The receptors here all came from a woman younger than 45 in good health.

CDR3 in amino acids: CASRETSEEQFF. The CDR3 DNA reads as TGTGCCAGCAGGGAGACTAGCGAGGAGCAGTTCTTC. This chain connects TRBV28 to TRBJ2-1, with 8 nucleotides matching TRBD2. CDR3 length: 12 residues. With V trimmed by 6 bases and J by 10 bases, 5 bases remained unmatched. The germline V gene has CDR1 MDHEN and CDR2 SYDVKM.

The rearrangement uses TRBV19 and TRBJ1-3; D is undetermined. CDR1 LNHDA and CDR2 SQIVND come from the germline V gene (reference sequence). Trimming shortened V by 0 bases and J by 1 base, and 10 bases separated the two germline ends. CDR3 size: 16 residues. In nucleotides, the CDR3 is TGTGCCAGTAGTATAGATCTCGGGGATTCTGGAAACACCATATATTTT. It codes for CASSIDLGDSGNTIYF.

The genes are TRBV5-1 and TRBJ2-1, with D hard to call. The CDR3 is 15 residues long. Germline V gene lookup returns CDR1 SGHRS and CDR2 YFSETQ. Trimming took 0 bases from V and 3 from J, leaving 10 bases between them. For the CDR3, the DNA is TGCGCCAGCAGCTTGGACTCGATCGGCTACAATGAGCAGTTCTTC. Protein product: CASSLDSIGYNEQFF.

Concerning this clone itself: Within the sample, other DNA sequences also encode this same CDR3. The rearrangement joins TRBV19 to TRBJ2-3; D is unresolved. CDR1 and CDR2 from the germline V gene are LNHDA and SQIVND (reference sequence). Between the trimmed V and J ends, which lost 3 bases and 3 bases, there was a span of 13 bases. The CDR3 is 15 residues long. The CDR3 sequence: CASSIGTVGTDTQYF. CDR3 in DNA: TGTGCCAGTAGTATTGGTACAGTTGGGACAGATACGCAGTATTTT. Together with reference TRBV19 and TRBJ2-3, the CDR3 gives the full variable domain: DGGITQSPKYLFRKEGQNVTLSCEQNLNHDAMYWYRQDPGQGLRLIYYSQIVNDFQKGDIAEGYSVSREKKESFPLTVTSAQKNPTAFYLCASSIGTVGTDTQYFGPGTRLTVL.

The gene calls are TRBV5-1 and TRBJ2-1; 9 bases are shared with TRBD2. Per germline, CDR1 SGHRS and CDR2 YFSETQ. The ends lost 0 bases at V and 2 bases at J; junction bases unmatched: 12. The CDR3 contains 19 residues. The CDR3 coding sequence is TGCGCCAGCAGCTTGGGTGGGGTGTCTAGCGGGACCCCCTACAATGAGCAGTTCTTC. Translating it yields CASSLGGVSSGTPYNEQFF.

The rearrangement links TRBV29-1 to TRBJ2-1; D ambiguous. The CDR3 loop spans 12 amino acids. Germline V lookup: CDR1 SQVTM, CDR2 ANQGSEA. V was clipped by 4 bases and J by 7 bases, with 11 bases between them. The CDR3 sequence: CSVASRWNEQFF. CDR3 DNA sequence: TGCAGCGTTGCCAGTAGGTGGAATGAGCAGTTCTTC.

The chain has TRBV6-5 and TRBJ2-1; 7 positions agree with TRBD2. CDR1 is MNHEY and CDR2 is SVGAGI in the germline V gene. Losses at the gene ends were 8 bases for V and 2 bases for J; bases not matched to a gene: 6. The CDR3 contains 14 residues. This CDR3 reads CASRGRGPYNEQFF. In nucleotides, the CDR3 is TGTGCCAGCCGAGGGAGGGGTCCCTACAATGAGCAGTTCTTC.

This clone was found a few times. At one boundary the junction diverges from the germline segment, which might be a read error. The chain combines TRBV7-2 with TRBJ2-5; D possibly corresponds to TRBD2 (5 bases). The CDR3 has 12 residues. The germline CDR1 and CDR2 sequences are SGHTA and FQGNSA. CDR3 protein: CASSFGRASSHF. CDR3 sequence (DNA): TGTGCCAGCAGCTTTGGAAGGGCTAGCTCGCACTTC.

This clone appeared a few times. The chain uses TRBV7-8 and TRBJ1-1; D remains ambiguous. The CDR3 spans 17 residues. Trimming shortened V by 4 bases and J by 1 base, and 19 bases separated the two germline ends. The germline CDR1 and CDR2 sequences are SGHVS and FQNEAQ. The CDR3 reads CASSSRARTATNTEAFF. CDR3 DNA: TGTGCCAGCAGCTCCCGTGCCCGCACAGCGACGAACACTGAAGCTTTCTTT. Filled out from reference TRBV7-8 and TRBJ1-1, the complete variable domain reads GAGVSQSPRYKVAKRGQDVALRCDPISGHVSLFWYQQALGQGPEFLTYFQNEAQLDKSGLPSDRFFAERPEGSVSTLKIQRTQQEDSAVYLCASSSRARTATNTEAFFGQGTRLTVV.